The 10 T cell receptor beta chains in this list originate from one sample, sequenced in a study of blood T cell repertoires in COVID-19. Clones were sequenced by immunoSEQ multiplex PCR, and TCRdb holds only the in-frame ones, with some missing. The sample holds about 270,000 clones, 88% seen once. The source material was PBMCs or T cells enriched from blood (not recorded which). These receptors were collected from a young woman who had recovered from COVID-19.

CDR3 DNA: TGTGCCAGCAGCCCGGGCGGGAGGACCTACGACGAGCAGTACTTC. It translates to CASSPGGRTYDEQYF. The rearrangement links TRBV7-3 to TRBJ2-7; TRBD2 matches at 8 bases. The CDR3 loop spans 15 amino acids. Trimming cost V 5 bases and J 5 bases; bases outside gene matches: 11. The germline V gene has CDR1 SGHTA and CDR2 FQGTGA.

V is TRBV28 and J is TRBJ1-5; 7 nucleotides agree with TRBD1. V gave up 5 bases and J gave up 7 bases; unmatched junction bases: 14. The CDR3 is 16 residues long. Germline CDR1 reads MDHEN; CDR2 reads SYDVKM. The CDR3 here is CASSVGMKGADQPQHF. Written as DNA, the CDR3 is TGTGCCAGCAGTGTTGGGATGAAGGGGGCGGACCAGCCCCAGCATTTT. The full variable domain, with the rest looked up from reference TRBV28 and TRBJ1-5, is DVKVTQSSRYLVKRTGEKVFLECVQDMDHENMFWYRQDPGLGLRLIYFSYDVKMKEKGDIPEGYSVSREKKERFSLILESASTNQTSMYLCASSVGMKGADQPQHFGDGTRLSIL.

V is TRBV7-2 and J is TRBJ2-7; D is perhaps TRBD1 (5 bases). The V end lost 3 bases, the J end lost 3 bases, and 12 bases lay between the germline ends. The germline V gene encodes CDR1 SGHTA and CDR2 FQGNSA. The CDR3 runs 14 residues. CDR3 amino acids: CASSFWGRSYEQYF. CDR3 DNA: TGTGCCAGCAGCTTTTGGGGCCGGAGCTACGAGCAGTACTTC.

The rearrangement uses TRBV27 and TRBJ1-4, with D uncertain. The germline V and J ends were trimmed by 5 bases and 7 bases, with 20 bases remaining between them. Looked up from germline, CDR1 is MNHEY and CDR2 is SMNVEV (reference sequence). The CDR3 spans 16 residues. The CDR3 DNA reads TGTGCCAGCAGTCCCCTCCGAAGTAGCGCAGTTGAAAAACTGTTTTTT. It is translated as CASSPLRSSAVEKLFF.

The chain carries TRBV9 and TRBJ2-5; 15 nucleotides line up with TRBD2. V was clipped by 2 bases and J by 5 bases; unmatched bases: 1. In germline, CDR1 is SGDLS, CDR2 YYNGEE. CDR3 length equals 15 residues. DNA for the CDR3: TGTGCCAGCAGCGTCGGACTAGCGGGGGGGGAGACCCAGTACTTC. The encoded protein is CASSVGLAGGETQYF.

The J gene is TRBJ2-7, the V gene TRBV23-1, with 9 positions matching TRBD2. TRBV23-1 is marked as an open reading frame, function uncertain. The CDR3 is 16 residues long. After removal of 7 bases from V and 5 bases from J, the junction contained 15 bases not matched to a gene. CDR3 residues: CASKFCAGGPAHEQYF. The DNA for the CDR3 is TGCGCCAGCAAATTTTGCGCGGGAGGGCCGGCGCACGAGCAGTACTTC.

In its sample, this clone was seen a few times. The rearrangement joins TRBV12-5 to TRBJ2-6, with 8 bases fitting TRBD1. The CDR3 is 18 residues long. With V trimmed by 0 bases and J by 0 bases, 4 bases remained unmatched. Germline V lookup: CDR1 LGHNT, CDR2 FRNRAP. The CDR3 reads CASGLVDRVGSGANVLTF. The CDR3 nucleotides are TGTGCTAGTGGTTTGGTGGACAGGGTGGGCTCTGGGGCCAACGTCCTGACTTTC.

J is TRBJ1-1 and V is TRBV20-1, with D unresolved. The germline V gene has CDR1 DFQATT and CDR2 SNEGSKA (reference sequence). CDR3 length: 12 residues. Trimming shortened V by 3 bases and J by 6 bases, and 11 bases separated the two germline ends. The CDR3: CSASSRVSEAFF. CDR3 coding DNA: TGCAGTGCTAGTTCACGGGTTTCTGAAGCTTTCTTT.

J is TRBJ2-3 and V is TRBV4-3; D uncertain. The V end was cut by 0 bases, the J end by 4 bases, with 11 bases between. There are 15 residues in the CDR3. From germline, CDR1 is LGHNA and CDR2 YSLEER. The CDR3 DNA reads as TGCGCCAGCAGCCAAGATTGGCGGATTTCAGATACGCAGTATTTT. Amino acid sequence: CASSQDWRISDTQYF.

Points on this clone: Other DNA variants within this sample encode the same CDR3. The rearrangement uses TRBV7-2 and TRBJ1-5, with 9 bases that match TRBD1. The germline V gene encodes CDR1 SGHTA and CDR2 FQGNSA. The CDR3 runs to 14 residues. Trimming at V came to 4 bases and at J to 6 bases, leaving 4 bases not matched to a gene. The chain's CDR3 is CASSSQGAGQPQHF. The CDR3 nucleotides read TGTGCCAGCAGCTCACAGGGGGCAGGTCAGCCCCAGCATTTT.